Below are 4 T cell receptor beta chains sequenced from a single sample in a study of T cells in Graves' hyperthyroidism and ophthalmopathy. Researchers took RNA transcripts and amplified the TCR beta CDR3 regions from them. Using the HTBI primer set, a first-round RT-PCR was run on the TCR CDR3. TCRdb fed the multiplex PCR reads into MiXCR, producing one record per CDR3 protein. The sample holds about 500,000 distinct CDR3 sequences, approximately 14% seen once. Sequencing input: blood. These receptors were obtained from a woman aged 18-30 years with Graves' hyperthyroidism.

This clonotype has at least ten counts. The V and J genes are TRBV7-8 and TRBJ1-4, with D perhaps matching TRBD1 (6 bases). CDR3 length: 16 residues. V was clipped by 1 base and J by 7 bases, with 16 bases between them. Germline lookup yields CDR1 SGHVS and CDR2 FQNEAQ. The CDR3 nucleotides are TGTGCCAGCAGCTTAGATTCCCACAGGGCCGGTGAAAAACTGTTTTTT. Translated, it gives CASSLDSHRAGEKLFF.

Comments on this clonotype: Since a much larger clone is just one base distant, this may be a read error. The V and J genes are TRBV7-3 and TRBJ1-1; unclear D gene. The germline V and J ends were trimmed by 2 bases and 4 bases, with 11 bases remaining between them. The CDR3 is 14 amino acids. Per germline, CDR1 SGHTA and CDR2 FQGTGA. The CDR3 region is CASSLRGVSTEAFF. DNA for the CDR3: TGTGCCAGCAGCTTACGGGGAGTATCCACTGAAGCTTTCTTT.

This clonotype has ten or more counts. The V gene is TRBV9, the J gene TRBJ2-5; perhaps TRBD2 as D (7 bases). From germline, CDR1 is SGDLS and CDR2 YYNGEE. The CDR3 runs 15 residues. V lost 4 bases to trimming and J lost 5 bases, with 18 bases between them. The CDR3 spells CASSRQNREGETQYF. In nucleotides, the CDR3 is TGTGCCAGCAGCCGACAAAACAGGGAGGGGGAGACCCAGTACTTC.

This clonotype was seen only a few times. V and J are TRBV20-1 and TRBJ1-2, with D perhaps matching TRBD1 (5 bases). The germline V and J ends were trimmed by 3 bases and 3 bases, with 17 bases remaining between them. Germline V gene data show CDR1 as DFQATT and CDR2 as SNEGSKA (reference sequence). This CDR3 spans 15 amino acids. The CDR3 here is CSARTVSRRDYGYTF. CDR3 nucleotide sequence: TGCAGTGCTAGGACAGTAAGTCGGAGGGACTATGGCTACACCTTC.